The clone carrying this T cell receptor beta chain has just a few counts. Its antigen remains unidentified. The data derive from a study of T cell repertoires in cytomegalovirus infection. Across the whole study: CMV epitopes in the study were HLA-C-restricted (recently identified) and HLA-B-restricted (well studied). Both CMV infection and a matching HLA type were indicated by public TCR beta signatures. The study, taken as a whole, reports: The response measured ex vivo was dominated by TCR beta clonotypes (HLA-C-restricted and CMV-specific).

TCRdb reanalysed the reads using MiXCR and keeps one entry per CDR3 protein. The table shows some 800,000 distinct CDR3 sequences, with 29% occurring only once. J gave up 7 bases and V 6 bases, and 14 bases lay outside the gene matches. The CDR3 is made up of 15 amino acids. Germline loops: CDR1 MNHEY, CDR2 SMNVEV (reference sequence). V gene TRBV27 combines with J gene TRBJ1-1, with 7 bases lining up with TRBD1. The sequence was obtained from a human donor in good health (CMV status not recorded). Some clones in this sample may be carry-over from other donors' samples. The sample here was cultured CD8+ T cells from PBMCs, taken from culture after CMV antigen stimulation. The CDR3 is CASSPRTGPPIEAFF. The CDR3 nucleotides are TGTGCCAGCAGCCCCCGGACAGGTCCACCTATTGAAGCTTTCTTT.